This is a list of T cell receptor beta chains from one sample in a study of blood T cell repertoires in COVID-19. Assay: immunoSEQ multiplex PCR; the TCRdb copy retains only in-frame clones and omits some. The sample has fewer than 250,000 clones, almost 85% seen once. Input material: peripheral blood. The receptors derive from a woman in her 70s with active or convalescent COVID-19. Each CDR3 is given with its conserved first and last residue. D genes are given only for firm matches. Expanded clones are given a class, and other clones once, few, many or no size at all.

>NA|TRBJ2-7|NA|TRBV5-4
TGTGCCAGCAGCTCTAGTGGGGGGGGCAGGGGCTACGAGCAGTACTTC
CASSSSGGGRGYEQYF
>NA|TRBJ2-7|TRBD1|TRBV7-8
TGTGCCAGCAGCGCGACAGGGGAGCCGTATTACGAGCAGTACTTC
CASSATGEPYYEQYF
>NA|TRBJ1-1|NA|TRBV13
TGTGCCAGCAGCTTAAGTCGAGTGGGAGGGAGGACTGAAGCTTTCTTT
CASSLSRVGGRTEAFF
>NA|TRBJ2-3|TRBD1|TRBV24-1
TGTGCCACCAGTGAAGGGGGCGGCACAGATACGCAGTATTTT
CATSEGGGTDTQYF
>NA|TRBJ2-5|NA|TRBV3-1/TRBV3-2
TGTGCCAGCAGCCTGAAAGCGGTCCAAGAGACCCAGTACTTC
CASSLKAVQETQYF
>many|TRBJ1-1|NA|TRBV19
TGTGCCAGTAGTCTCCGACCGGGATTGGGCACTGAAGCTTTCTTT
CASSLRPGLGTEAFF
>many|TRBJ2-7|TRBD1|TRBV28
TGTGCCAGCAGTCCCCTCTGGACAGGGGGGATCTACGAGCAGTACTTC
CASSPLWTGGIYEQYF
>NA|TRBJ2-3|NA|TRBV20-1
TGCAGTGCTAGTGAGTTTGGACTTTCCACAGATACGCAGTATTTT
CSASEFGLSTDTQYF
>once|TRBJ2-7|NA|TRBV2
TGTGCCAGCAGGATAGAACTAGCAGCCTACGAGCAGTACTTC
CASRIELAAYEQYF
>once|TRBJ1-2|TRBD1|TRBV10-3
TGTGCCATCAGTGGATGGACAGGAAGCTATGGCTACACCTTC
CAISGWTGSYGYTF
>NA|TRBJ2-7|NA|TRBV3-1/TRBV3-2
TGTGCCAGCAGCCCCCGGCGGGCCGTCTACGAGCAGTACTTC
CASSPRRAVYEQYF
>NA|TRBJ2-7|TRBD2|TRBV6-5
TGTGCCAGCAGAACCCCGCTAGCGGGAGCCGAGCAGTACTTC
CASRTPLAGAEQYF
>NA|TRBJ2-5|NA|TRBV11-2
TGTGCCAGCAGCTTAGGCGTCAGGGCGTACCAAGAGACCCAGTACTTC
CASSLGVRAYQETQYF
>NA|TRBJ1-3|TRBD1|TRBV30
TGTGCCTGTTATAACAGGGGGCTTGGAAACACCATATATTTT
CACYNRGLGNTIYF
>NA|TRBJ1-6|NA|TRBV5-1
TGCGCCAGCCGGGAGGCAGTCGGTGGACCCCTCCACTTT
CASREAVGGPLHF
>NA|TRBJ1-5|TRBD1|TRBV7-2
TGTGCCAGCAGCTTAGCGGCAGGGGGACGTGGACAGCCCCAGCATTTT
CASSLAAGGRGQPQHF
>NA|TRBJ2-3|TRBD1|TRBV6-5
TGTGCCAGCGGAAGGACAGGTGGGACAGATACGCAGTATTTT
CASGRTGGTDTQYF
>NA|TRBJ2-2|TRBD2|TRBV2
TGTGCCAGCAGTGAACGCGGGAGAGTATACACCGGGGAGCTGTTTTTT
CASSERGRVYTGELFF
>NA|TRBJ1-1|NA|TRBV19
TGTGCCAGTAGTATCGGTGGGCAGAGGAACACTGAAGCTTTCTTT
CASSIGGQRNTEAFF
>NA|TRBJ2-7|TRBD2|TRBV16
TGTGCCAGCAGCCAATCGGCTAGCGGGAGTTACGAGCAGTACTTC
CASSQSASGSYEQYF
>NA|TRBJ1-2|TRBD1|TRBV28
TGTGCCACTACAGGGGGCGCAGGGGGCTACACCTTC
CATTGGAGGYTF
>NA|TRBJ2-7|TRBD1|TRBV7-8
TGTGCCAGCAGCTTCCGGACAGGGAGCTCCTACGAGCAGTACTTC
CASSFRTGSSYEQYF